Below are 27 T cell receptor beta chains sequenced from a single sample in a study of T cell clonotyping in hematopoietic cell transplantation (dated by TCRdb to the early 2020s). The library was prepared using the immunoSEQ multiplex PCR assay. TCRdb limited this immuneACCESS table to in-frame rearrangements with V and J called. A share of clones is missing; checked studies link under half to unresolved V genes, and the rest is unexplained. The sample yields several thousand clones; around 97% were counted once. The ten largest clones capture 2% to 2.5% of the sample. According to the study, the label for this sample's time point signals: 100 days after allo-HCT. Sequencing was performed on peripheral blood mononuclear cells, taken 100 days after allogeneic stem cell transplant. These receptor sequences come from a male patient between 60 and 69 years old who had an allogeneic stem cell transplant from a related donor, so the T cells may come from the graft donor. Some clones in this sample may be carry-over from other donors' samples.

The chain carries TRBV4-3 and TRBJ2-5; D perhaps matches TRBD2 (6 bases). CDR1 is LGHNA and CDR2 is YSLEER in the germline V gene. The CDR3 totals 14 residues. Trimming stripped 4 bases from V and 5 bases from J, with 14 bases between. CDR3 residues: CASSPGRGMETQYF. CDR3 nucleotide sequence: TGCGCCAGCAGCCCAGGGCGGGGCATGGAGACCCAGTACTTC.

The J gene is TRBJ2-7, the V gene TRBV6-1; 8 bases map to TRBD1. CDR3 length equals 14 residues. Per germline, CDR1 MNHNS and CDR2 SASEGT. Trimming took 8 bases from V and 5 from J; bases not matched to a gene: 11. The CDR3 coding sequence is TGTGCCAGCCAGCAAAGGACAGGGTCCAACGAGCAGTACTTC. The encoded protein is CASQQRTGSNEQYF.

This rearrangement joins TRBV7-8 to TRBJ2-5, with 11 bases aligning to TRBD2. V shed 2 bases and J 1 base; nucleotides not matched to a gene: 6. Germline V gives CDR1 SGHVS, CDR2 FQNEAQ. The CDR3 covers 17 residues. CDR3 region: CASSLTGTSGSQETQYF. CDR3 bases: TGTGCCAGCAGCTTAACCGGGACTAGCGGCTCCCAAGAGACCCAGTACTTC.

V is TRBV19 and J is TRBJ1-1; 9 bases line up with TRBD1. With 1 base clipped from V and 3 bases from J, the junction kept 3 bases outside the gene matches. Germline assignment: CDR1 LNHDA and CDR2 SQIVND (reference sequence). This CDR3 is built from 15 residues. The CDR3, as DNA: TGTGCCAGTAGTATAGGGTGGACAGGGGACACTGAAGCTTTCTTT. This translates into CASSIGWTGDTEAFF.

This sequence joins TRBV11-3 and TRBJ2-1, with D maybe TRBD1 (5 bases). Germline CDR1 is SGHNT and CDR2 is YENEEA. The V gene lost 5 bases and the J gene lost 4 bases, with 9 bases spanning the gap. The CDR3 contains 13 residues. The CDR3 loop is CASSVGVYNEQFF. The CDR3 nucleotides are TGTGCCAGCAGCGTAGGGGTGTACAATGAGCAGTTCTTC.

This clone was observed a handful of times. This chain connects TRBV7-8 to TRBJ2-3; D assignment may be TRBD1 or TRBD2 (5 bases each). Trimming took off 5 bases at V and 8 bases at J, with 23 bases between the two ends. Germline loops: CDR1 SGHVS, CDR2 FQNEAQ. CDR3 length equals 16 residues. The CDR3 loop is CASSLSGTAVQGTQYF. The DNA of the CDR3 is TGTGCCAGCAGCCTCTCCGGGACCGCTGTGCAGGGTACGCAGTATTTT.

This rearrangement joins TRBV7-2 to TRBJ2-7; D is unresolved. The CDR3 has 14 residues. Germline CDR1 and CDR2: SGHTA and FQGNSA. Deletions cut 2 bases from V and 6 bases from J, with 14 bases between. CDR3 amino acids: CASSLNRLVGEQYF. CDR3 coding DNA: TGTGCCAGCAGCTTAAATAGATTGGTGGGCGAGCAGTACTTC.

DNA of the CDR3: TGTGCCAGCAGCCGGGGGTCCCCCAGGGGCTACACCTTC. This translates into CASSRGSPRGYTF. The V gene is TRBV7-2, the J gene TRBJ1-2; weak D call: TRBD1 (5 bases). From germline, CDR1 is SGHTA and CDR2 FQGNSA. The CDR3 has 13 residues. Trimming stripped 5 bases from V and 8 bases from J, with 15 bases between.

The rearrangement uses TRBV5-4 and TRBJ2-6; D is unclear. The CDR3 is 14 residues long. Trimming left V 2 bases short and J 0 bases short, with 3 bases between. Germline V lookup: CDR1 SGHNT, CDR2 YYREEE (reference sequence). This chain's CDR3 is CASSFHSGANVLTF. CDR3 DNA: TGTGCCAGCAGCTTTCACTCTGGGGCCAACGTCCTGACTTTC.

The CDR3 spells CASSYGQHNQPQHF. The CDR3 DNA is TGTGCCAGCAGTTACGGGCAGCACAATCAGCCCCAGCATTTT. The chain employs TRBV6-5 and TRBJ1-5; D not resolved. Germline loops: CDR1 MNHEY, CDR2 SVGAGI. The V and J ends lost 2 bases and 3 bases respectively, with 8 bases between them. CDR3 length equals 14 residues.

This chain joins TRBV19 and TRBJ2-6, with TRBD2 as a possible D gene (6 bases). V lost 6 bases and J 2 bases, leaving 11 bases between the germline ends. From germline, CDR1 is LNHDA and CDR2 SQIVND (reference sequence). The CDR3 is 15 residues long. In nucleotides, the CDR3 is TGTGCCAGTAGGGGGGGTGGGACTGGGGCCAACGTCCTGACTTTC. It specifies CASRGGGTGANVLTF. Drawing the rest from reference TRBV19 and TRBJ2-6, the complete variable domain is DGGITQSPKYLFRKEGQNVTLSCEQNLNHDAMYWYRQDPGQGLRLIYYSQIVNDFQKGDIAEGYSVSREKKESFPLTVTSAQKNPTAFYLCASRGGGTGANVLTFGAGSRLTVL.

The chain is built from TRBV7-9 and TRBJ2-7; TRBD1 is a possible D gene (6 bases). Germline CDR1 is SEHNR and CDR2 is FQNEAQ (reference sequence). V dropped 4 bases and J dropped 2 bases, with 9 bases sitting between them. This CDR3 is built from 13 residues. CDR3: CASSSGETYEQYF. The CDR3 region has the DNA TGTGCCAGCAGCTCAGGGGAAACCTACGAGCAGTACTTC.

The J gene is TRBJ1-2, the V gene TRBV5-1; 7 bases match TRBD1. The length of the CDR3 is 15 residues. The V segment lost 5 bases and the J segment 4 bases; nucleotides outside the gene matches: 11. The germline CDR1 and CDR2 sequences are SGHRS and YFSETQ. CDR3 nucleotide sequence: TGCGCCAGCAGTTCGGGGGACAGTCCTCCCTATGGCTACACCTTC. Translation gives CASSSGDSPPYGYTF.

The rearrangement links TRBV6-1 to TRBJ1-1; D unresolved. The CDR3 sequence is 14 residues long. Deletions cut 6 bases from V and 1 base from J, with 12 bases between. From germline, CDR1 is MNHNS and CDR2 SASEGT. The CDR3 sequence: CASSPHSANTEAFF. Written as DNA, the CDR3 is TGTGCCAGCAGCCCCCATTCAGCGAACACTGAAGCTTTCTTT.

The chain links TRBV2 to TRBJ1-1; D not certain. Germline-derived CDR1 and CDR2 are SNHLY and FYNNEI. The CDR3 totals 15 residues. Trimming took off 1 base at V and 3 bases at J, with 12 bases between the two ends. CDR3 loop: CASSEGSLVYTEAFF. In DNA form, the CDR3 reads TGTGCCAGCAGTGAAGGGTCCCTGGTGTACACTGAAGCTTTCTTT.

The J gene is TRBJ1-2, the V gene TRBV7-2; D is unresolved. V shed 3 bases and J shed 3 bases, with 11 bases lying between them. Germline assignment: CDR1 SGHTA and CDR2 FQGNSA. The CDR3 is 14 residues long. CDR3 sequence: CASSLDRRDYGYTF. The DNA for the CDR3 is TGTGCCAGCAGCTTGGATAGACGAGACTATGGCTACACCTTC.

V is TRBV19 and J is TRBJ2-4; D gene uncertain. Looked up from germline, CDR1 is LNHDA and CDR2 is SQIVND (reference sequence). The CDR3 covers 17 residues. V lost 1 base and J 2 bases, leaving 15 bases between the germline ends. This CDR3 reads CASSIGAPTESKNIQYF. CDR3 DNA: TGTGCCAGTAGTATAGGGGCGCCAACCGAATCCAAAAACATTCAGTACTTC.

The chain is built from TRBV7-2 and TRBJ1-2, with D possibly matching TRBD1 (6 bases). Trimming shortened V by 7 bases and J by 8 bases, and 20 bases separated the two germline ends. CDR3 length equals 14 residues. The germline gives CDR1 SGHTA, CDR2 FQGNSA. This chain's CDR3 is CASTWGEGVSGYTF. The CDR3 bases are TGTGCCAGCACCTGGGGGGAGGGGGTGAGCGGCTACACCTTC.

This clone has a single count. The gene calls are TRBV2 and TRBJ1-3; 7 bases fit TRBD1. V lost 5 bases and J lost 4; bases outside the gene matches: 5. Looked up from germline, CDR1 is SNHLY and CDR2 is FYNNEI. The CDR3 is 14 amino acids. This CDR3 is CASSRQGTGNTIYF. In DNA form, the CDR3 reads TGTGCCAGCAGTAGACAGGGAACGGGAAACACCATATATTTT.

This chain connects TRBV2 to TRBJ1-1; D not resolved. From germline, CDR1 is SNHLY and CDR2 FYNNEI. The CDR3 consists of 13 residues. The germline V and J ends were trimmed by 8 bases and 0 bases, with 10 bases remaining between them. This chain's CDR3 is CASRGEMNTEAFF. CDR3 in DNA: TGTGCCAGCCGAGGTGAAATGAACACTGAAGCTTTCTTT. The full variable domain, rest sourced from reference TRBV2 and TRBJ1-1, is EPEVTQTPSHQVTQMGQEVILRCVPISNHLYFYWYRQILGQKVEFLVSFYNNEISEKSEIFDDQFSVERPDGSNFTLKIRSTKLEDSAMYFCASRGEMNTEAFFGQGTRLTVV.

The CDR3 DNA is TGTGCCAGCAGCCTTGGGGTCTTTGAGCAGTTCTTC. It translates to CASSLGVFEQFF. The chain joins TRBV28 to TRBJ2-1; D gene uncertain. Germline V gene lookup returns CDR1 MDHEN and CDR2 SYDVKM. V was shortened by 6 bases and J by 9 bases, with 12 bases between the two germline ends. The CDR3 extends over 12 amino acids. The whole variable domain, filled in from reference TRBV28 and TRBJ2-1, reads DVKVTQSSRYLVKRTGEKVFLECVQDMDHENMFWYRQDPGLGLRLIYFSYDVKMKEKGDIPEGYSVSREKKERFSLILESASTNQTSMYLCASSLGVFEQFFGPGTRLTVL.

This clone was seen a single time. This chain's CDR3 is CASSSGREGFRADTQYF. Here the CDR3 DNA reads TGTGCCAGCAGCTCCGGCAGGGAGGGATTCAGGGCAGATACGCAGTATTTT. V is TRBV7-2 and J is TRBJ2-3, with TRBD2 identical over 7 bases. After removal of 4 bases from V and 4 bases from J, the junction contained 14 bases not matched to a gene. The CDR3 consists of 17 residues. From germline, CDR1 is SGHTA and CDR2 FQGNSA.

The chain couples TRBV4-1 to TRBJ2-3; possible D gene TRBD2, 5 bases. This CDR3 is 15 amino acids long. The V and J ends lost 11 bases and 6 bases respectively, with 24 bases between them. Per the germline V gene, CDR1 is MGHRA and CDR2 is YSYEKL. CDR3 sequence reads: CAAGRGIPPGDTQYF. CDR3 in DNA: TGCGCCGCTGGGCGAGGGATTCCGCCCGGGGATACGCAGTATTTT.

The J gene is TRBJ2-7, the V gene TRBV2; D gene uncertain. Per germline, CDR1 SNHLY and CDR2 FYNNEI. This CDR3 is built from 12 residues. Deletions cut 9 bases from V and 4 bases from J, with 13 bases between. In DNA form, the CDR3 reads TGTGCCAGTAGAAGAGAGGCGTACGAGCAGTACTTC. It translates to CASRREAYEQYF. Using reference TRBV2 and TRBJ2-7 for the parts outside the CDR3, the full variable domain is EPEVTQTPSHQVTQMGQEVILRCVPISNHLYFYWYRQILGQKVEFLVSFYNNEISEKSEIFDDQFSVERPDGSNFTLKIRSTKLEDSAMYFCASRREAYEQYFGPGTRLTVT.

Written as DNA, the CDR3 is TGTGCCAGCAGCACGACCTCTAGGGGGACCGGGGAGCTGTTTTTT. Translated, it gives CASSTTSRGTGELFF. The chain carries TRBV7-2 and TRBJ2-2; D might be TRBD1 (6 bases). V lost 5 bases and J lost 5, with 15 bases in between. The CDR3 runs to 15 residues. Germline V CDR1 and CDR2: SGHTA, FQGNSA.

The chain recombines TRBV19 with TRBJ2-5, with a tentative D call TRBD2 (5 bases). This CDR3 is built from 13 residues. CDR1 and CDR2 from the germline V gene are LNHDA and SQIVND (reference sequence). V lost 1 base, J lost 3 bases, and 6 bases lay in between. CDR3 DNA sequence: TGTGCCAGTAGTATAGCCGGGGAAGAGACCCAGTACTTC. Its translation: CASSIAGEETQYF.

CDR3 in amino acids: CASSQAGVAGGVDTQYF. CDR3 DNA: TGCGCCAGCAGCCAAGCGGGCGTAGCGGGGGGGGTGGATACGCAGTATTTT. The V and J genes are TRBV4-3 and TRBJ2-3, with 11 bases matching TRBD2. Germline CDR1 and CDR2: LGHNA and YSLEER. CDR3 length: 17 residues. The V segment lost 1 base and the J segment 6 bases; nucleotides outside the gene matches: 9.